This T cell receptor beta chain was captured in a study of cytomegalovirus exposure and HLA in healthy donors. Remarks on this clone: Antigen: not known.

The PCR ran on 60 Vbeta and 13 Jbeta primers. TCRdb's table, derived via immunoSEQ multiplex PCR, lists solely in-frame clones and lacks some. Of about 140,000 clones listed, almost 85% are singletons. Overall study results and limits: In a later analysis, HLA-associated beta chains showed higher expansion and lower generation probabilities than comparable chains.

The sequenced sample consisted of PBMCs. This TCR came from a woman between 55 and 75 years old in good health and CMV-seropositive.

The DNA for the CDR3 is TGTGCCAGCAGTGCTAGGGACTTCTCACCCAGAAACACCATATATTTT. Translated: CASSARDFSPRNTIYF. The J gene is TRBJ1-3, the V gene TRBV6-7, with D possibly TRBD1 on 5 matching bases. TRBV6-7 is an ORF; its function is uncertain. Deletions cut 5 bases from V and 5 bases from J, with 19 bases between. This CDR3 has 16 amino acids.